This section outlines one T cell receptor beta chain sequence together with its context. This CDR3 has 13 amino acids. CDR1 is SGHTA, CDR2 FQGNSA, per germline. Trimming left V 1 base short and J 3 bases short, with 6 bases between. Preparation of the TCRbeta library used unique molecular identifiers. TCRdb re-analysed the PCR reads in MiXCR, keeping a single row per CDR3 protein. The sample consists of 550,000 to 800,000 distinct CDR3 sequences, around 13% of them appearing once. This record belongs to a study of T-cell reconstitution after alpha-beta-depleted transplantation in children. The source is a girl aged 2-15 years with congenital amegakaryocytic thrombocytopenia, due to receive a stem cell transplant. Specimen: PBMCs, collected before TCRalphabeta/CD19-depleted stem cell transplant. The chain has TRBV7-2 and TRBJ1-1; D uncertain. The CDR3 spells CASSLVAHTEAFF. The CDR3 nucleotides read TGTGCCAGCAGCTTAGTCGCCCACACTGAAGCTTTCTTT.